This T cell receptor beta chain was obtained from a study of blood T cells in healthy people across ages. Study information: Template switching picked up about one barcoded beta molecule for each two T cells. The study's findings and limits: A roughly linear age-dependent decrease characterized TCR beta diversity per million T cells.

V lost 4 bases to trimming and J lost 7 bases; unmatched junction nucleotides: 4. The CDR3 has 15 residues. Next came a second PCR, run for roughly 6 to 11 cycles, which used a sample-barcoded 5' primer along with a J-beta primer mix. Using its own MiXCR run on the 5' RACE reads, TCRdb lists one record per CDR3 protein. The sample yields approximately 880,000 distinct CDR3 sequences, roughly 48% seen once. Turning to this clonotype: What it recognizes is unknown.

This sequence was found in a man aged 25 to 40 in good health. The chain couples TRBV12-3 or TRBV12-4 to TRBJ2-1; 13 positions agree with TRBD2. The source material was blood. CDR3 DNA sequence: TGTGCCAGCAGTTGGACTAGCGGGGGCCAGAATGAGCAGTTCTTC. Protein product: CASSWTSGGQNEQFF.